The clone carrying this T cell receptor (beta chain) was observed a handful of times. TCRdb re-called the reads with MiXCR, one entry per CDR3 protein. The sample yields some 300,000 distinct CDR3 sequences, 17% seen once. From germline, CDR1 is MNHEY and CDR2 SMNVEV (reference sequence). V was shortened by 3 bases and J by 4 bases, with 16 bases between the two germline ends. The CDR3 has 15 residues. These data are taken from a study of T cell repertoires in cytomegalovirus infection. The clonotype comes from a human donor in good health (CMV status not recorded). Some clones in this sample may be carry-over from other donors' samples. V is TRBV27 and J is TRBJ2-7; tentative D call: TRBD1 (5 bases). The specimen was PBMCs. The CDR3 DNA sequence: TGTGCCAGCAGTTTGGGGCCACAGGATCCTTACGAGCAGTACTTC. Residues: CASSLGPQDPYEQYF.